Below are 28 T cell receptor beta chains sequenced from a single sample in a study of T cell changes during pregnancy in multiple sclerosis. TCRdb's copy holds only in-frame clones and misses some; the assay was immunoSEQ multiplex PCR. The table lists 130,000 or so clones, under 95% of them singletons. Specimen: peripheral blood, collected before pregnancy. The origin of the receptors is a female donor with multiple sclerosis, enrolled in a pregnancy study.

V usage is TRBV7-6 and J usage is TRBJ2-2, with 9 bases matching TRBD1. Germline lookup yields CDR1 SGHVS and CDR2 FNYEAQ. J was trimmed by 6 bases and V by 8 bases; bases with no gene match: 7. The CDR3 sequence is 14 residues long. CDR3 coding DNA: TGTGCCAGCGCCGGGACAGGGTTTTCCGGGGAGCTGTTTTTT. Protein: CASAGTGFSGELFF.

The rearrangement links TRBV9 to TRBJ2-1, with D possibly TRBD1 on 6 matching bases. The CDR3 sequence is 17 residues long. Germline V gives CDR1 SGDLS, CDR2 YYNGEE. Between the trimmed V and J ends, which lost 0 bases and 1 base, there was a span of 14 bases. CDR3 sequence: CASSVALRTDSYNEQFF. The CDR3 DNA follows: TGTGCCAGCAGCGTAGCTCTCCGGACAGATTCCTACAATGAGCAGTTCTTC.

CDR3 loop: CASSLVVADEQYF. CDR3 nucleotides: TGTGCCAGCAGCTTAGTCGTCGCGGACGAGCAGTACTTC. V gene TRBV11-1 combines with J gene TRBJ2-7; no definite D call. The germline V and J ends were trimmed by 1 base and 5 bases, with 9 bases remaining between them. CDR1 and CDR2 from the germline V gene are SGHAT and FQDESV (reference sequence). CDR3 length equals 13 residues. The variable domain in full, completed from reference TRBV11-1 and TRBJ2-7, reads EAEVAQSPRYKITEKSQAVAFWCDPISGHATLYWYRQILGQGPELLVQFQDESVVDDSQLPKDRFSAERLKGVDSTLKIQPAELGDSAMYLCASSLVVADEQYFGPGTRLTVT.

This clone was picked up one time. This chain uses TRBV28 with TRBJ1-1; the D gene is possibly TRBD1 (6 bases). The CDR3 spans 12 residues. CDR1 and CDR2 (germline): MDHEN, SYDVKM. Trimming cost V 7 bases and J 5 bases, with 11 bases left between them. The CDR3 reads CASNTGITEAFF. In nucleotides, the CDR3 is TGTGCCAGCAATACAGGGATTACTGAAGCTTTCTTT.

CDR3 in amino acids: CATRGGSIYNEQFF. DNA of the CDR3: TGTGCCACCCGGGGAGGGTCGATTTACAATGAGCAGTTCTTC. This rearrangement joins TRBV2 to TRBJ2-1, with TRBD2 matching over 7 bases. The CDR3 is 14 amino acids. V gave up 10 bases and J gave up 4 bases; unmatched junction bases: 10. The V gene's germline CDR1 is SNHLY and CDR2 FYNNEI.

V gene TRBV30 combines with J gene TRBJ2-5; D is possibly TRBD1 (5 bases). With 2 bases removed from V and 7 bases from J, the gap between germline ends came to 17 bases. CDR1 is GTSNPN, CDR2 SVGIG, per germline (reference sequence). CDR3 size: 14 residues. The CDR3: CAWSSFGRVATQYF. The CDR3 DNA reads TGTGCCTGGAGTAGTTTTGGCAGGGTGGCGACCCAGTACTTC.

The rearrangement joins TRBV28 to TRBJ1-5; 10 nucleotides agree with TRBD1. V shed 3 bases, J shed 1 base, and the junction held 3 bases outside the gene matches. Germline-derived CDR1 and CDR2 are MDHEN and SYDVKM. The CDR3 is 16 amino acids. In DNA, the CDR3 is TGTGCCAGCAGTTTCCCGGACAGGGGGAGCAATCAGCCCCAGCATTTT. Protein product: CASSFPDRGSNQPQHF. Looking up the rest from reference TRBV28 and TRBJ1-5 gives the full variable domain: DVKVTQSSRYLVKRTGEKVFLECVQDMDHENMFWYRQDPGLGLRLIYFSYDVKMKEKGDIPEGYSVSREKKERFSLILESASTNQTSMYLCASSFPDRGSNQPQHFGDGTRLSIL.

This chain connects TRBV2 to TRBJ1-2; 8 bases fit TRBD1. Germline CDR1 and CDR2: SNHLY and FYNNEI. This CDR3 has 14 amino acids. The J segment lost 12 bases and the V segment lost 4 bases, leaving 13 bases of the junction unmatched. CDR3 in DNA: TGTGCCAGCAGTGTTACGACAGGGGTCATTGACGACACCTTC. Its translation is CASSVTTGVIDDTF.

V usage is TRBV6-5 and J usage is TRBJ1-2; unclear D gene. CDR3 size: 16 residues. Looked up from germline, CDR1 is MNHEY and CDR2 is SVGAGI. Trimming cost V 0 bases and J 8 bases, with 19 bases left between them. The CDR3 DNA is TGTGCCAGCAGTTACTCGGCGGGGAAGGGAGGTCGGGGCTACACCTTC. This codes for CASSYSAGKGGRGYTF.

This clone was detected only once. The CDR3 DNA sequence: TGTGCCAGCACCCCCCAGGGGGCAGGGAACACCGGGGAGCTGTTTTTT. This sequence encodes CASTPQGAGNTGELFF. This rearrangement joins TRBV9 to TRBJ2-2; 8 positions match TRBD1. Germline V lookup: CDR1 SGDLS, CDR2 YYNGEE. The V and J ends lost 6 bases and 1 base, in that order; junction bases with no gene match: 8. The CDR3 extends over 16 amino acids.

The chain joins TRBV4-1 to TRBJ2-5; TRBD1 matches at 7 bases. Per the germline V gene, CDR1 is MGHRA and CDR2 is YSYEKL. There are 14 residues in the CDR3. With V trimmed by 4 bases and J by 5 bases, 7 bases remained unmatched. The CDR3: CASSRTGQRETQYF. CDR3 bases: TGCGCCAGCAGCCGGACGGGACAGAGGGAGACCCAGTACTTC.

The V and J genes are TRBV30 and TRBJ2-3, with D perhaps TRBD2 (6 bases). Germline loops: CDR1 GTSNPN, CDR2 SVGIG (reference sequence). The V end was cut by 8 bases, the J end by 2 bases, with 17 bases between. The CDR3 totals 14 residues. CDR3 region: CAQTRGSPTDTQYF. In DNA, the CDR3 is TGTGCCCAAACCCGGGGGTCCCCCACAGATACGCAGTATTTT. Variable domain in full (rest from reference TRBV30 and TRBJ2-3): SQTIHQWPATLVQPVGSPLSLECTVEGTSNPNLYWYRQAAGRGLQLLFYSVGIGQISSEVPQNLSASRPQDRQFILSSKKLLLSDSGFYLCAQTRGSPTDTQYFGPGTRLTVL.

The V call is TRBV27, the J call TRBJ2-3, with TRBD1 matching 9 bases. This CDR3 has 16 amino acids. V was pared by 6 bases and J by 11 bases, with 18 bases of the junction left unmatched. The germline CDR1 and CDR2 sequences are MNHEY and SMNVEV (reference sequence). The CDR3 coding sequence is TGTGCCAGCAGCCGGACAGGGGAAACCCCCGTTGGTGGGCAGTATTTT. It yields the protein CASSRTGETPVGGQYF.

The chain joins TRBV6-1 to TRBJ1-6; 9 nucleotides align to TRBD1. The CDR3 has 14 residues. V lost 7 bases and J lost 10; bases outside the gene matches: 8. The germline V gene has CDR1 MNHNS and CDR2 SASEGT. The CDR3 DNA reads TGTGCCAGCAACCGACAGGGGGATGTATCACCCCTCCACTTT. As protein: CASNRQGDVSPLHF.

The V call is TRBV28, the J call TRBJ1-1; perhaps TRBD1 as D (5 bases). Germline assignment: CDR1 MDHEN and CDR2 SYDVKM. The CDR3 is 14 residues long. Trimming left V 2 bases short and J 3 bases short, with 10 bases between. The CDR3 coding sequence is TGTGCCAGCAGTTTAGGCAGGGCCCACACTGAAGCTTTCTTT. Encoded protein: CASSLGRAHTEAFF.

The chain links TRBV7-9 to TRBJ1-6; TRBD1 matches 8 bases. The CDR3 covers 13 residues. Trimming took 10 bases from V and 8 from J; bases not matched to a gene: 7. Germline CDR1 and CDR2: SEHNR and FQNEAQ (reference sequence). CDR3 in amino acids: CATQQGEHSPLHF. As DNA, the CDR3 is TGTGCCACCCAACAGGGGGAACATTCACCCCTCCACTTT.

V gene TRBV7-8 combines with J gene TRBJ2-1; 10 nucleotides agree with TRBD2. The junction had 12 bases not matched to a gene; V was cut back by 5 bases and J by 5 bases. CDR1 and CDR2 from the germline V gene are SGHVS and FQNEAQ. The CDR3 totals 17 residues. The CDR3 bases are TGTGCCAGCAGCATAGGGGCTAGCGGGGGATTTGACAATGAGCAGTTCTTC. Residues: CASSIGASGGFDNEQFF.

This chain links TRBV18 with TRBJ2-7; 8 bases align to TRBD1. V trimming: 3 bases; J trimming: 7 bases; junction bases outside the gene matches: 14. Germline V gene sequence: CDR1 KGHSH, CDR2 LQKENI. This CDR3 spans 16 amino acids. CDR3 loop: CASSPIGTGLFGEQYF. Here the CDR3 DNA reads TGTGCCAGCTCACCTATCGGGACAGGATTGTTTGGGGAGCAGTACTTC.

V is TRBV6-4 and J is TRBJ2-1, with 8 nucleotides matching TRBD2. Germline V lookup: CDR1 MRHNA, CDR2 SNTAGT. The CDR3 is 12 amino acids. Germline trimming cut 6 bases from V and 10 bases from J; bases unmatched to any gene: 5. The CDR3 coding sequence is TGTGCCAGCAGAACCCCGGGGGGGGAGCAGTTCTTC. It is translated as CASRTPGGEQFF.

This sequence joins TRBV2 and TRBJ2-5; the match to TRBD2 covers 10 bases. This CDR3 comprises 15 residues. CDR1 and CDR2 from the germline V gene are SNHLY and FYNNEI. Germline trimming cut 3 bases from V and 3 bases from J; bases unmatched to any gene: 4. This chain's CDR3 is CASSEELAGKETQYF. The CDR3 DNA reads TGTGCCAGCAGTGAGGAACTAGCGGGGAAAGAGACCCAGTACTTC.

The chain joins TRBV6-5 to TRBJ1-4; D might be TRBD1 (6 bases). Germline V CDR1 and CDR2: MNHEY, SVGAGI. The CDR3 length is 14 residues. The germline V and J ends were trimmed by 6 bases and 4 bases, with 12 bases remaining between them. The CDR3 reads CASRKDSDNEKLFF. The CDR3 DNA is TGTGCCAGCAGAAAGGACAGCGATAATGAAAAACTGTTTTTT.

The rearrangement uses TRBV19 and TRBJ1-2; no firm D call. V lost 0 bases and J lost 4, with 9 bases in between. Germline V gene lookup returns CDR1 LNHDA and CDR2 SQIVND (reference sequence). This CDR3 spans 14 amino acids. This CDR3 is CASSIDGGRYGYTF. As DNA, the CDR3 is TGTGCCAGTAGTATAGACGGCGGGCGCTATGGCTACACCTTC.

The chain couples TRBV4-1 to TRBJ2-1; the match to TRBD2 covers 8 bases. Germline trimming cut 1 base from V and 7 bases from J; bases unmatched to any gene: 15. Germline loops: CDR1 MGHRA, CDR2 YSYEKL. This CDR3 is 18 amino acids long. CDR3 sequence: CASSQVDMGLVAGNEQFF. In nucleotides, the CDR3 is TGCGCCAGCAGCCAAGTTGACATGGGTCTGGTAGCGGGGAATGAGCAGTTCTTC.

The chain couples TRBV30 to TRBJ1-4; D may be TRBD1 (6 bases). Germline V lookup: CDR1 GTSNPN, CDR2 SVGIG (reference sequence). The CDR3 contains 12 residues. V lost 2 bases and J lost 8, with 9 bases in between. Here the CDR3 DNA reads TGTGCCTGGAGTAAGGGGGAAGAAAAACTGTTTTTT. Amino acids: CAWSKGEEKLFF.

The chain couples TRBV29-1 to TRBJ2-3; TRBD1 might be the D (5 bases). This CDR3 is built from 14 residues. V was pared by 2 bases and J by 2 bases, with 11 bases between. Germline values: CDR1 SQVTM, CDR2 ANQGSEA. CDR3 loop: CSVEIDSITDTQYF. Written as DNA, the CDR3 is TGCAGCGTTGAAATAGACAGTATCACAGATACGCAGTATTTT.

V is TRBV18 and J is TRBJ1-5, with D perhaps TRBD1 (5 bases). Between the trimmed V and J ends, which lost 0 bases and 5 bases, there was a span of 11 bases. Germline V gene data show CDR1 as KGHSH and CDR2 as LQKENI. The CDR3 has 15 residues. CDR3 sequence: CASSPPGQKYQPQHF. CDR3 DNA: TGTGCCAGCTCACCACCGGGGCAGAAATATCAGCCCCAGCATTTT.

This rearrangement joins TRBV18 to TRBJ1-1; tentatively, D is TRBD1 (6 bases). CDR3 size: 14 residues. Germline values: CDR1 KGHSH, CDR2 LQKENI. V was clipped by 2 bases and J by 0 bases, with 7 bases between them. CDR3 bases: TGTGCCAGCTCACCAGGGGGCATGAACACTGAAGCTTTCTTT. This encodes CASSPGGMNTEAFF.

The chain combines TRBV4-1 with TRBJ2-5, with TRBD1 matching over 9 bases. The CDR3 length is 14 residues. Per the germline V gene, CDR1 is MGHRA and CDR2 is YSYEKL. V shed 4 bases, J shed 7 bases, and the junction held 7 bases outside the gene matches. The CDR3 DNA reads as TGCGCCAGCAGCCCCCGGGACAGGGATCGGACCCAGTACTTC. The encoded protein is CASSPRDRDRTQYF.